Described below is a single T cell receptor beta chain sequence and its context. Its target is not known. This sample was taken from a study of STAT5B mutations in CD4+ large granular lymphocyte leukemia. Study-level findings and limits: Without putative leukemic clones, patient CD4-sorted repertoires remained more clonal than healthy CD4+ repertoires.

Some clones are missing from TCRdb's copy, which holds only in-frame ones; the method was immunoSEQ multiplex PCR. Counted here are about 48,000 clones, roughly two thirds occurring once; the ten biggest clones make up about 1.5%. The TCR was taken from a human donor in good health. Sequencing input: CD4+ T cells from blood buffy coats.

The CDR3 DNA sequence: TGTGCCAGCAGCTTGCAGACAGGATGGGCAGATACGCAGTATTTT. Translating it yields CASSLQTGWADTQYF. The chain joins TRBV5-8 to TRBJ2-3, with D possibly TRBD1 on 6 matching bases. CDR1 SGHTS and CDR2 YDEGEE come from the germline V gene. V lost 1 base and J 4 bases, leaving 13 bases between the germline ends. The CDR3 loop spans 15 amino acids.